These 21 T cell receptor beta chains were sequenced from one sample in a study of T cell responses to AZD1222 COVID-19 vaccine. Generated by immunoSEQ multiplex PCR, the TCRdb table keeps only in-frame clones and is missing some. This table holds about 76,000 clones, about 80% found once. This material consisted of peripheral blood, taken 28 days after the second dose of the MenACWY control vaccine. The receptors here all came from an adult who received the MenACWY meningococcal vaccine as a control.

V is TRBV7-8 and J is TRBJ2-2; 8 positions match TRBD1. V trimming: 7 bases; J trimming: 4 bases; junction bases outside the gene matches: 23. CDR3 size: 20 residues. CDR1 and CDR2 from the germline V gene are SGHVS and FQNEAQ. CDR3 region: CASTLIMGTGGWMSTGELFF. CDR3 coding DNA: TGTGCCAGCACCCTAATCATGGGGACAGGCGGATGGATGAGCACCGGGGAGCTGTTTTTT.

V and J are TRBV18 and TRBJ1-1; D unresolved. There are 14 residues in the CDR3. V lost 4 bases and J 0 bases, leaving 9 bases between the germline ends. The germline V gene encodes CDR1 KGHSH and CDR2 LQKENI. Here the CDR3 reads CASSQQYMNTEAFF. The DNA of the CDR3 is TGTGCCAGCTCACAACAATACATGAACACTGAAGCTTTCTTT.

This clone was recorded a few times. CDR3 in DNA: TGTGCCAGCAGCAAAGGCGGGGTATCGGGAAACACCATATATTTT. This gives the protein CASSKGGVSGNTIYF. The V call is TRBV21-1, the J call TRBJ1-3. TRBV21-1 is a pseudogene. This CDR3 is 15 amino acids long.

The J gene is TRBJ1-5, the V gene TRBV2; no definite D call. The CDR3 extends over 13 amino acids. Trimming shortened V by 1 base and J by 7 bases, and 8 bases separated the two germline ends. Germline CDR1 reads SNHLY; CDR2 reads FYNNEI. In DNA, the CDR3 is TGTGCCAGCAGTGAAGTGGAGGAGCAGCCCCAGCATTTT. It encodes CASSEVEEQPQHF.

Comment on this clone: The sample has other DNA sequences that encode this CDR3 too. CDR3: CSASPQGARQETQYF. CDR3 bases: TGCAGTGCTAGTCCGCAGGGGGCTAGGCAAGAGACCCAGTACTTC. The J gene is TRBJ2-5, the V gene TRBV20-1, with TRBD1 matching over 8 bases. CDR3 length: 15 residues. Trimming took 3 bases from V and 2 from J; bases not matched to a gene: 8. Germline-derived CDR1 and CDR2 are DFQATT and SNEGSKA (reference sequence).

The V and J genes are TRBV19 and TRBJ2-7; D is possibly TRBD2 (5 bases). V was shortened by 5 bases and J by 5 bases, with 13 bases between the two germline ends. The V gene's germline CDR1 is LNHDA and CDR2 SQIVND (reference sequence). The CDR3 totals 13 residues. The CDR3, as DNA: TGTGCCAGTAGTCGTACTAGTGGCAACGAGCAGTACTTC. Translation gives CASSRTSGNEQYF.

In this sample, this clone turned up a few times. The rearrangement links TRBV10-1 to TRBJ2-2; 11 positions agree with TRBD1. Germline loops: CDR1 WNHNN, CDR2 SYGVQD (reference sequence). This CDR3 spans 16 amino acids. V was pared by 5 bases and J by 8 bases, with 10 bases of the junction left unmatched. The CDR3 loop reads CASSHPGQGASGELFF. CDR3 nucleotide sequence: TGCGCCAGCAGTCATCCCGGACAGGGGGCGAGTGGGGAGCTGTTTTTT.

The rearrangement links TRBV9 to TRBJ1-5; D is unresolved. The germline V gene has CDR1 SGDLS and CDR2 YYNGEE. This CDR3 region has 15 residues. The germline V and J ends were trimmed by 0 bases and 3 bases, with 10 bases remaining between them. Written as DNA, the CDR3 is TGTGCCAGCAGCGTAGGAGGAGGCACCAATCAGCCCCAGCATTTT. It encodes CASSVGGGTNQPQHF.

V is TRBV7-9 and J is TRBJ1-1; 8 bases line up with TRBD1. Germline CDR1 is SEHNR and CDR2 is FQNEAQ (reference sequence). Trimming cost V 5 bases and J 2 bases; bases outside gene matches: 7. The length of the CDR3 is 15 residues. The CDR3 nucleotides read TGTGCCAGCAGCCCGAGACAGGGGCCAAACACTGAAGCTTTCTTT. Translation: CASSPRQGPNTEAFF.

V usage is TRBV19 and J usage is TRBJ1-2; TRBD1 matches 9 bases. Germline trimming cut 4 bases from V and 8 bases from J; bases unmatched to any gene: 5. Germline CDR1 is LNHDA and CDR2 is SQIVND (reference sequence). This CDR3 is 13 amino acids long. The CDR3 is CASSTIGQGGYTF. In DNA form, the CDR3 reads TGTGCCAGTAGTACGATCGGACAGGGGGGCTACACCTTC.

This chain joins TRBV6-5 and TRBJ2-7, with D possibly being TRBD2 (5 bases). The CDR3 length is 15 residues. Germline V gene lookup returns CDR1 MNHEY and CDR2 SVGAGI. Between the trimmed V and J ends, which lost 6 bases and 0 bases, there was a span of 15 bases. The CDR3 sequence: CASSSVRVSSYEQYF. The CDR3 DNA sequence: TGTGCCAGCAGCTCGGTGAGGGTGAGCTCCTACGAGCAGTACTTC.

The rearrangement uses TRBV7-9 and TRBJ1-2, with 7 bases identical to TRBD1. The CDR3 totals 14 residues. The germline CDR1 and CDR2 sequences are SEHNR and FQNEAQ (reference sequence). The trim removed 5 bases at V and 2 bases at J, leaving 5 bases unmatched. CDR3 sequence reads: CASSPRDRNYGYTF. The CDR3 region has the DNA TGTGCCAGCAGCCCACGGGACAGAAACTATGGCTACACCTTC.

The V and J genes are TRBV11-2 and TRBJ2-3, with no clear D. This CDR3 has 12 amino acids. V was pared by 6 bases and J by 4 bases, with 8 bases between. Germline V gene lookup returns CDR1 SGHAT and CDR2 FQNNGV. CDR3 nucleotide sequence: TGTGCCAGCAGTTACATTCCAGATACGCAGTATTTT. It translates to CASSYIPDTQYF.

This chain connects TRBV29-1 to TRBJ1-1; D unresolved. This CDR3 comprises 13 residues. Trimming removed 4 bases at V and 1 base at J, with 10 bases between. CDR1 is SQVTM and CDR2 is ANQGSEA in the germline V gene. CDR3 loop: CSVVETWNTEAFF. CDR3 sequence (DNA): TGCAGCGTTGTCGAGACTTGGAACACTGAAGCTTTCTTT. The full variable domain, with the rest looked up from reference TRBV29-1 and TRBJ1-1, is SAVISQKPSRDICQRGTSLTIQCQVDSQVTMMFWYRQQPGQSLTLIATANQGSEATYESGFVIDKFPISRPNLTFSTLTVSNMSPEDSSIYLCSVVETWNTEAFFGQGTRLTVV.

This chain connects TRBV30 to TRBJ2-2; 8 nucleotides agree with TRBD1. With V trimmed by 4 bases and J by 7 bases, 11 bases remained unmatched. This CDR3 is built from 15 residues. The V gene's germline CDR1 is GTSNPN and CDR2 SVGIG (reference sequence). CDR3 sequence reads: CAWKWSGGIIGELFF. For the CDR3, the DNA is TGTGCCTGGAAATGGTCAGGGGGCATTATCGGGGAGCTGTTTTTT.

The chain has TRBV5-6 and TRBJ1-1; D is undetermined. The CDR3 consists of 16 residues. V dropped 0 bases and J dropped 0 bases, with 12 bases sitting between them. Germline V gene data show CDR1 as SGHDT and CDR2 as YYEEEE. This CDR3 reads CASSLEAQSLNTEAFF. Here the CDR3 DNA reads TGTGCCAGCAGCTTGGAGGCCCAGTCGTTGAACACTGAAGCTTTCTTT.

The rearrangement joins TRBV2 to TRBJ1-1, with D possibly TRBD1 on 6 matching bases. V dropped 4 bases and J dropped 0 bases, with 12 bases sitting between them. Germline CDR1 reads SNHLY; CDR2 reads FYNNEI. The CDR3 sequence is 15 residues long. CDR3 sequence reads: CASSVGTTVNTEAFF. For the CDR3, the DNA is TGTGCCAGCAGTGTCGGGACAACAGTGAACACTGAAGCTTTCTTT.

The chain has TRBV6-5 and TRBJ2-7, with TRBD1 matching 9 bases. J lost 0 bases, V lost 6 bases, and 6 bases had no gene match. The V gene's germline CDR1 is MNHEY and CDR2 SVGAGI. The length of the CDR3 is 15 residues. CDR3 region: CASSPDRGYSYEQYF. CDR3 nucleotides: TGTGCCAGCAGCCCCGACAGGGGGTACTCCTACGAGCAGTACTTC.

CDR3 DNA sequence: TGCAGCGCCGGGACAGGGAGGGGAAAGGACTACACCTTC. This sequence encodes CSAGTGRGKDYTF. The gene calls are TRBV29-1 and TRBJ1-2; TRBD1 agrees at 9 bases. After removal of 7 bases from V and 10 bases from J, the junction contained 13 bases not matched to a gene. CDR3 length: 13 amino acids. Germline CDR1 and CDR2: SQVTM and ANQGSEA.

This clone was observed a few times. V is TRBV4-3 and J is TRBJ1-2; D uncertain. CDR3 length: 15 residues. The V and J ends lost 4 bases and 6 bases respectively, with 18 bases between them. Germline lookup yields CDR1 LGHNA and CDR2 YSLEER. CDR3: CASSPDGKGVDGYTF. The CDR3 region has the DNA TGCGCCAGCAGCCCCGACGGGAAAGGAGTGGATGGCTACACCTTC.

The chain joins TRBV19 to TRBJ2-1; possible D gene TRBD2, 5 bases. Deletions cut 2 bases from V and 3 bases from J, with 11 bases between. Per germline, CDR1 LNHDA and CDR2 SQIVND (reference sequence). The CDR3 contains 15 residues. DNA of the CDR3: TGTGCCAGTAGTATAACGGCGGGCCGCTACAATGAGCAGTTCTTC. It specifies CASSITAGRYNEQFF.